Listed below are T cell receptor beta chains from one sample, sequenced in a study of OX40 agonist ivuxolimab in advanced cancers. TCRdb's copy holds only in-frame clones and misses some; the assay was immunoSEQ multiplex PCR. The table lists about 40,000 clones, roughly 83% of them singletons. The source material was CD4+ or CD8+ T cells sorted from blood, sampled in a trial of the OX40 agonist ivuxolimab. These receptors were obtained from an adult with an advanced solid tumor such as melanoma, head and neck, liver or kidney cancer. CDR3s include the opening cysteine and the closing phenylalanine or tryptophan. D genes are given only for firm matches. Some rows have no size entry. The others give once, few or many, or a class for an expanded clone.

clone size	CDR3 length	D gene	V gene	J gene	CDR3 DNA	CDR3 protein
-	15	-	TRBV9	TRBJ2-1	TGTGCCAGCAGCGTAGAAGGGTTGATACCCACTGAGCAGTTCTTC	CASSVEGLIPTEQFF
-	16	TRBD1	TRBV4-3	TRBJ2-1	TGCGCCAGCAGCCAGGGGACAGGGGCAACTGGGGATGAGCAGTTCTTC	CASSQGTGATGDEQFF
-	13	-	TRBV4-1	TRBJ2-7	TGCGCCAGCAGCCAAGTGTATTCAGACGAGCAGTACTTC	CASSQVYSDEQYF
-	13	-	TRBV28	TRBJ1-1	TGTGCCAGCAGTTCCAGGCTGAACACTGAAGCTTTCTTT	CASSSRLNTEAFF
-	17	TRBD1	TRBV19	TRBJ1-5	TGTGCCAGTAGTATAGTCCAGGGGGCATCGAGCAATCAGCCCCAGCATTTT	CASSIVQGASSNQPQHF
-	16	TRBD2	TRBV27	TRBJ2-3	TGTGCCAGCAGTTGGGGGACTAGCGGGGACACAGATACGCAGTATTTT	CASSWGTSGDTDTQYF
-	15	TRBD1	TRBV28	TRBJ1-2	TGTGCCAGCAGTTTACCGACCGGGACAGGGTCCCAGCCCCTCTTC	CASSLPTGTGSQPLF
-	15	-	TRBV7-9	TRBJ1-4	TGTGCCAGCAGCTTAGGCGGGCCCCCTAATGAAAAACTGTTTTTT	CASSLGGPPNEKLFF
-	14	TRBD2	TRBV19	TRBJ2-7	TGTGCCAGTAGTTGGACTAGCGGGACCTACGAGCAGTACTTC	CASSWTSGTYEQYF
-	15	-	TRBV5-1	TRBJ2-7	TGCGCCAGCAGCCCACAACGGGACACCTCCTACGAGCAGTACTTC	CASSPQRDTSYEQYF
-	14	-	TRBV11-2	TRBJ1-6	TGTGCCAGCAGCCCTAACAGGGAAGGGTCACCCCTCCACTTT	CASSPNREGSPLHF
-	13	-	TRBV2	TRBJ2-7	TGTGCCAGCAGGGACCCCACCCCGGACGAGCAGTACTTC	CASRDPTPDEQYF
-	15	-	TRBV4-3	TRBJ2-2	TGCGCCAGCAGCGACGGGACTTCTTACACCGGGGAGCTGTTTTTT	CASSDGTSYTGELFF
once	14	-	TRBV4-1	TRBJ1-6	TGCGCTACTCACGGGCATGGGCCTTTGTCACCCCTCCACTTT	CATHGHGPLSPLHF